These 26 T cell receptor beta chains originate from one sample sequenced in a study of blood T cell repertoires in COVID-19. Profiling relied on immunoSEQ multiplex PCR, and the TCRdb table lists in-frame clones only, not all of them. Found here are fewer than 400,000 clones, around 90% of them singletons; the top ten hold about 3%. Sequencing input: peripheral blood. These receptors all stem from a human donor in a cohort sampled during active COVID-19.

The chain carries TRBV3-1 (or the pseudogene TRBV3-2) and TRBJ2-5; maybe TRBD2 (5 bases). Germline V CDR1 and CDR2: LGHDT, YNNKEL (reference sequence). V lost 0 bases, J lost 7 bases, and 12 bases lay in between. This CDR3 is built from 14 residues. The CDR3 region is CASSQDYREGTQYF. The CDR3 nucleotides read TGTGCCAGCAGCCAAGACTACCGAGAGGGGACCCAGTACTTC.

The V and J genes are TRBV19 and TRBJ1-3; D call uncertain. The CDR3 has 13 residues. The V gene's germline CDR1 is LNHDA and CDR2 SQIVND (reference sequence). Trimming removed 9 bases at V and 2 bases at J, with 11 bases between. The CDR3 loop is CASRGRPGNTIYF. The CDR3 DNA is TGTGCCAGCCGAGGGAGGCCTGGAAACACCATATATTTT.

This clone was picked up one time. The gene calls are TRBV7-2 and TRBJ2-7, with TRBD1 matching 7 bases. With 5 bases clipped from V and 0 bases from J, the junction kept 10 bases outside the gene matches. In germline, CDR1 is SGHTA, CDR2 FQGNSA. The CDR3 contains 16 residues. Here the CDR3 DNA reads TGTGCCAGCAGCAACCCAGGGGGACCTCGCTCCTACGAGCAGTACTTC. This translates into CASSNPGGPRSYEQYF.

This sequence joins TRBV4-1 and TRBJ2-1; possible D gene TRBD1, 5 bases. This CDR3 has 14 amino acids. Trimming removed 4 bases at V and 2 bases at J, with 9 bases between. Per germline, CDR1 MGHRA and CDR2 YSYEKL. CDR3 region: CASSLTTAYNEQFF. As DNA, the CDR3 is TGCGCCAGCAGCCTTACGACAGCCTACAATGAGCAGTTCTTC.

The CDR3, as DNA: TGCGCCAGCAGTCACCGCACAGAAGCTAACTATGGCTACACCTTC. The encoded protein is CASSHRTEANYGYTF. The chain couples TRBV23-1 to TRBJ1-2; D ambiguous. TRBV23-1 is known as an ORF, though its function is uncertain. This CDR3 comprises 15 residues. Trimming removed 3 bases from V and 0 bases from J, with 11 bases in between.

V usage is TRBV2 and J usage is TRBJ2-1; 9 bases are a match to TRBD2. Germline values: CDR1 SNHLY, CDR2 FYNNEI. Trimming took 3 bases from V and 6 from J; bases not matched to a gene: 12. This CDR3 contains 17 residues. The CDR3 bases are TGTGCCAGCAGTGAGGGGTTAGCGGGGGCCGTGGGCAATGAGCAGTTCTTC. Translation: CASSEGLAGAVGNEQFF.

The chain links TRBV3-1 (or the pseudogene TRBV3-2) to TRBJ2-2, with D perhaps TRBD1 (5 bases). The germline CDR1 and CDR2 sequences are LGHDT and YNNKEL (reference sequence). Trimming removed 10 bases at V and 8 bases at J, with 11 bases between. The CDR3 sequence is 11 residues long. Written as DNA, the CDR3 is TGTGCCACTCAGGGTTGGGGGGAGCTGTTTTTT. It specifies CATQGWGELFF.

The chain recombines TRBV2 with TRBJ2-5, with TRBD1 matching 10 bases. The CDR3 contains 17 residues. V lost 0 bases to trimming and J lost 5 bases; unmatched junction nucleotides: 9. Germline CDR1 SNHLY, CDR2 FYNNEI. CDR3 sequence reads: CASSEAGGTGESETQYF. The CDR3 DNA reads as TGTGCCAGCAGTGAAGCCGGTGGGACAGGGGAGTCGGAGACCCAGTACTTC.

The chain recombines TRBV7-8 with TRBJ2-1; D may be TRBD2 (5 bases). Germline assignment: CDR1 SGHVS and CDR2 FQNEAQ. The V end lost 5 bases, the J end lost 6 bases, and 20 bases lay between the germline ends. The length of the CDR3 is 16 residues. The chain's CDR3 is CASSLSGTRHGNEQFF. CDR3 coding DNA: TGTGCCAGCAGCCTAAGCGGTACTCGCCATGGCAATGAGCAGTTCTTC.

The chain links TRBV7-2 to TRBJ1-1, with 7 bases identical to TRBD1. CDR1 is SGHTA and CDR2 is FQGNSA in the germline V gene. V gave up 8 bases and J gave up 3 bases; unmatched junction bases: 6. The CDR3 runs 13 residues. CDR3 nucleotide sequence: TGTGCCAGCCTCACTACAGGGGACACTGAAGCTTTCTTT. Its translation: CASLTTGDTEAFF.

The CDR3: CASSLAGTTGSEKLFF. The CDR3 bases are TGTGCCAGCAGCTTAGCCGGGACCACAGGGAGTGAAAAACTGTTTTTT. The chain has TRBV7-9 and TRBJ1-4, with D possibly being TRBD1 (6 bases). V dropped 0 bases and J dropped 7 bases, with 15 bases sitting between them. The germline V gene encodes CDR1 SEHNR and CDR2 FQNEAQ (reference sequence). This CDR3 comprises 16 residues.

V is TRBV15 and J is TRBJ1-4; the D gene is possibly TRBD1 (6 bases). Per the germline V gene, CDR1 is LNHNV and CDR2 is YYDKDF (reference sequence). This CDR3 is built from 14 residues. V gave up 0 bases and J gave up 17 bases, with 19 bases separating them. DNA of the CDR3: TGTGCCACCAGCAGAGATGGGAGGGGGGACACGCACTTTTTT. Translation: CATSRDGRGDTHFF. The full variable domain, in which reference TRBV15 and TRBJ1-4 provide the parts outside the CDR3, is DAMVIQNPRYQVTQFGKPVTLSCSQTLNHNVMYWYQQKSSQAPKLLFHYYDKDFNNEADTPDNFQSRRPNTSFCFLDIRSPGLGDTAMYLCATSRDGRGDTHFFGSGTQLSVL.

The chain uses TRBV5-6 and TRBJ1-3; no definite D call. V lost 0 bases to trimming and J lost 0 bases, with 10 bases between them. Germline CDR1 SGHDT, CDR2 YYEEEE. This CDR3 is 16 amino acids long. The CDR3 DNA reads TGTGCCAGCAGCTTGGCAGGACGGGACTCTGGAAACACCATATATTTT. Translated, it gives CASSLAGRDSGNTIYF.

As DNA, the CDR3 is TGTGCCAGTAGTATCCAGGGCGCGAATTTAGGCGGCTACACCTTC. Translating gives CASSIQGANLGGYTF. This chain connects TRBV19 to TRBJ1-2; a possible D gene is TRBD1 (5 bases). The length of the CDR3 is 15 residues. V was trimmed by 3 bases and J by 8 bases, leaving 19 bases between them. Germline V CDR1 and CDR2: LNHDA, SQIVND (reference sequence).

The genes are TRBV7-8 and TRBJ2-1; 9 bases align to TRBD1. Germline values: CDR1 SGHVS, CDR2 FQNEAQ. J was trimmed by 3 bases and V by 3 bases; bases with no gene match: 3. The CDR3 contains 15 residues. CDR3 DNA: TGTGCCAGCAGCTTGGGACAGGGAATCTACAATGAGCAGTTCTTC. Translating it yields CASSLGQGIYNEQFF.

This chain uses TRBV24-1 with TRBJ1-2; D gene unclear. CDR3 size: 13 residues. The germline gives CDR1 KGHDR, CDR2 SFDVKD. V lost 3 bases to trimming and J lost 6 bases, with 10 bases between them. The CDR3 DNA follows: TGTGCCACCAGTGATCCTTACTTGAATGGCTACACCTTC. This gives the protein CATSDPYLNGYTF.

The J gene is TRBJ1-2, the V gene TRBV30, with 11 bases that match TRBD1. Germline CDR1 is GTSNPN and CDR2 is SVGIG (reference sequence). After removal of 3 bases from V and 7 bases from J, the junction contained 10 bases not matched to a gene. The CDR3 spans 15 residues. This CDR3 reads CAWSKWTGGIGGYTF. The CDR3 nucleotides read TGTGCCTGGAGCAAGTGGACAGGGGGCATCGGTGGCTACACCTTC.

This CDR3 is CASSVGPGTGELFF. In DNA, the CDR3 is TGTGCCAGCAGCGTAGGCCCGGGCACCGGGGAGCTGTTTTTT. This chain links TRBV9 with TRBJ2-2; D remains unclear. With 0 bases removed from V and 4 bases from J, the gap between germline ends came to 7 bases. This CDR3 comprises 14 residues. Germline V gene lookup returns CDR1 SGDLS and CDR2 YYNGEE.

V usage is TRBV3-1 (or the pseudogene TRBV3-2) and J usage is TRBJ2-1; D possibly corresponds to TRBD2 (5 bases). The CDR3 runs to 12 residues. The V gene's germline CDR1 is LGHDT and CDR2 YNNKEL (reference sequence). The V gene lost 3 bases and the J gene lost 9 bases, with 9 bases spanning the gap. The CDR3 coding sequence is TGTGCCAGCAGCCAGGTAGGGAGTGAGCAGTTCTTC. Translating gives CASSQVGSEQFF.

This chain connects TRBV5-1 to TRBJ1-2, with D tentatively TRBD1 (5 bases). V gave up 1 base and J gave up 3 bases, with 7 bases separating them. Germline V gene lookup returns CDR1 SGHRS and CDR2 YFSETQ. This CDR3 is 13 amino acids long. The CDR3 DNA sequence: TGCGCCAGCAGCTTGCAGGGTGACTATGGCTACACCTTC. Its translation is CASSLQGDYGYTF.

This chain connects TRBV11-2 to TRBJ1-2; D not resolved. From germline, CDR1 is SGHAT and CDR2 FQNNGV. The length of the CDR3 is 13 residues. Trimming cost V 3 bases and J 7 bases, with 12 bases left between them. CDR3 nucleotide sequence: TGTGCCAGCAGCTTGGAGGGTGTTGGTGGCTACACCTTC. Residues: CASSLEGVGGYTF.

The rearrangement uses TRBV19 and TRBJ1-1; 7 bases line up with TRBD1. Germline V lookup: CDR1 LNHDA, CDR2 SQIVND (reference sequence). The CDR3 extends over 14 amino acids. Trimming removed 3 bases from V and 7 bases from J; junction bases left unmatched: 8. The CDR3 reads CASSIGDRDVEAFF. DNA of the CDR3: TGTGCCAGTAGTATCGGGGACAGAGATGTTGAAGCTTTCTTT.

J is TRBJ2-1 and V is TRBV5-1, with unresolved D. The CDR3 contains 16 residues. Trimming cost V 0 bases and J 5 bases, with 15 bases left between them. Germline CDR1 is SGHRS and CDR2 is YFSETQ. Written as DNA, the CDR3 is TGCGCCAGCAGCTTGGTGTGGGCAAACGTGAACAATGAGCAGTTCTTC. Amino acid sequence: CASSLVWANVNNEQFF.

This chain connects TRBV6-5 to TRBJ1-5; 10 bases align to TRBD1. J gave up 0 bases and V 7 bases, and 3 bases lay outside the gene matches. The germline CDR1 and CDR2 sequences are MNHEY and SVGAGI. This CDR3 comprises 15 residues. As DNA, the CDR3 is TGTGCCAGCATCGACAGGGGGCATAGCAATCAGCCCCAGCATTTT. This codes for CASIDRGHSNQPQHF.

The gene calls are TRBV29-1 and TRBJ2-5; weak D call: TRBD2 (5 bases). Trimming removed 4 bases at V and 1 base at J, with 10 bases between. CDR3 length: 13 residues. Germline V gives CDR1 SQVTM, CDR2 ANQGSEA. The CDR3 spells CSVAGSPQETQYF. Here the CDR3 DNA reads TGCAGCGTTGCGGGGAGCCCCCAAGAGACCCAGTACTTC.

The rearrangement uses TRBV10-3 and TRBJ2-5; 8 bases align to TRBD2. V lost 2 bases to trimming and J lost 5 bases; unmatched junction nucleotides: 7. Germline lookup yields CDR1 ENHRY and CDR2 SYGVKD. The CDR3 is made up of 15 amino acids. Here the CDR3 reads CAISEPSGSGETQYF. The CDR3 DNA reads TGTGCCATCAGTGAGCCTAGCGGGTCGGGGGAGACCCAGTACTTC.